The rows below give T cell receptor beta chains drawn from one sample of a study of OX40 agonist ivuxolimab in advanced cancers. Assay used: immunoSEQ multiplex PCR; TCRdb lists only in-frame clones, some missing. The sample lists approximately 74,000 clones; under 95% were seen once. The sample consisted of CD4+ or CD8+ T cells sorted from blood, taken in a trial of the OX40 agonist ivuxolimab. Receptor source: an adult with an advanced solid tumor such as melanoma, head and neck, liver or kidney cancer. Both conserved end residues are part of each CDR3. The order of the fields is V gene, D gene, J gene, clone size, CDR3 protein, CDR3 DNA. D genes are given only for firm matches. Where a row states a size, it is once, few, many or the class of an expanded clone; other rows omit it.

v_gene: TRBV28
d_gene: NA
j_gene: TRBJ1-4
abundance: few
CDR3aa: CASSSDGDPKLFF
CDR3nt: TGTGCCAGCAGTTCAGACGGGGACCCGAAACTGTTTTTT

v_gene: TRBV28
d_gene: TRBD2
j_gene: TRBJ2-7
abundance: NA
CDR3aa: CASSLAGGPYEQYF
CDR3nt: TGTGCCAGCAGTCTAGCGGGAGGGCCTTACGAGCAGTACTTC

v_gene: TRBV4-3
d_gene: NA
j_gene: TRBJ2-1
abundance: NA
CDR3aa: CASSQISEGPMNEQFF
CDR3nt: TGCGCCAGCAGCCAAATAAGCGAGGGTCCTATGAATGAGCAGTTCTTC

v_gene: TRBV5-1
d_gene: NA
j_gene: TRBJ1-1
abundance: NA
CDR3aa: CASSLGQGRVSAFF
CDR3nt: TGCGCCAGCAGCTTGGGGCAGGGGAGAGTTTCGGCTTTCTTT

v_gene: TRBV5-4
d_gene: TRBD2
j_gene: TRBJ2-7
abundance: NA
CDR3aa: CASSSGGEVNEQYF
CDR3nt: TGTGCCAGCAGCTCCGGGGGGGAGGTAAACGAGCAGTACTTC

v_gene: TRBV28
d_gene: NA
j_gene: TRBJ1-1
abundance: NA
CDR3aa: CASSLGTISTEAFF
CDR3nt: TGTGCCAGCAGTTTAGGTACCATTTCCACTGAAGCTTTCTTT

v_gene: TRBV12-2
d_gene: NA
j_gene: TRBJ1-6
abundance: NA
CDR3aa: CASRRLKPGQGPSPLHF
CDR3nt: TGTGCAAGTCGCAGACTCAAACCGGGACAGGGACCTTCACCCCTCCACTTT

v_gene: TRBV27
d_gene: NA
j_gene: TRBJ2-6
abundance: NA
CDR3aa: CASSFERAGWGANVLTF
CDR3nt: TGTGCCAGCAGTTTCGAACGAGCAGGGTGGGGGGCCAACGTCCTGACTTTC

v_gene: TRBV13
d_gene: NA
j_gene: TRBJ1-2
abundance: NA
CDR3aa: CASSLDPILHGYTF
CDR3nt: TGTGCCAGCAGCTTAGACCCGATTTTACATGGCTACACCTTC

v_gene: TRBV5-1
d_gene: TRBD1
j_gene: TRBJ2-1
abundance: NA
CDR3aa: CASSPRDSWAGEQFF
CDR3nt: TGCGCCAGCAGCCCTCGGGACAGTTGGGCCGGGGAGCAGTTCTTC

v_gene: TRBV6-6
d_gene: NA
j_gene: TRBJ2-1
abundance: NA
CDR3aa: CASSYSRPGSDEQFF
CDR3nt: TGTGCCAGCAGTTACTCCCGTCCTGGATCGGATGAGCAGTTCTTC

v_gene: TRBV19
d_gene: NA
j_gene: TRBJ2-2
abundance: once
CDR3aa: CASSHTVTGELFF
CDR3nt: TGTGCCAGTAGCCACACGGTGACCGGGGAGCTGTTTTTT

v_gene: TRBV2
d_gene: TRBD2
j_gene: TRBJ2-2
abundance: NA
CDR3aa: CASATPGLATRSGELFF
CDR3nt: TGTGCCAGCGCTACCCCGGGACTAGCGACTAGGTCTGGGGAGCTGTTTTTT

v_gene: TRBV4-1
d_gene: NA
j_gene: TRBJ2-7
abundance: few
CDR3aa: CASSRIGGRAYEQYF
CDR3nt: TGCGCCAGCAGCCGGATAGGGGGAAGGGCATACGAGCAGTACTTC

v_gene: TRBV6-5
d_gene: TRBD2
j_gene: TRBJ2-1
abundance: NA
CDR3aa: CASSYSGTSIGDEQFF
CDR3nt: TGTGCCAGCAGTTACTCCGGGACTAGCATAGGAGATGAGCAGTTCTTC

v_gene: TRBV27
d_gene: NA
j_gene: TRBJ2-2
abundance: NA
CDR3aa: CASSSHYLTVSSTGELFF
CDR3nt: TGTGCCAGCAGTTCCCACTACTTGACAGTCTCAAGCACCGGGGAGCTGTTTTTT

v_gene: TRBV12-5
d_gene: NA
j_gene: TRBJ1-1
abundance: NA
CDR3aa: CASGLVPGLETEAFF
CDR3nt: TGTGCTAGTGGTTTGGTACCGGGCTTGGAGACTGAAGCTTTCTTT

v_gene: TRBV2
d_gene: TRBD1
j_gene: TRBJ1-4
abundance: NA
CDR3aa: CASREGQSNEKLFF
CDR3nt: TGTGCCAGCAGGGAGGGACAGTCTAATGAAAAACTGTTTTTT

v_gene: TRBV4-1
d_gene: TRBD1
j_gene: TRBJ2-7
abundance: NA
CDR3aa: CASSQVMTGSSYEQYF
CDR3nt: TGCGCCAGCAGCCAAGTTATGACAGGGAGCTCCTACGAGCAGTACTTC

v_gene: TRBV28
d_gene: NA
j_gene: TRBJ2-1
abundance: NA
CDR3aa: CASSFANEQFF
CDR3nt: TGTGCCAGCAGTTTCGCCAATGAGCAGTTCTTC

v_gene: TRBV5-6
d_gene: NA
j_gene: TRBJ1-1
abundance: NA
CDR3aa: CASSTNTDRLNTEAFF
CDR3nt: TGTGCCAGCAGCACCAATACCGACAGGTTGAACACTGAAGCTTTCTTT

v_gene: TRBV27
d_gene: NA
j_gene: TRBJ1-1
abundance: once
CDR3aa: CASSLLGDENTEAFF
CDR3nt: TGTGCCAGCAGTTTATTGGGGGATGAGAACACTGAAGCTTTCTTT

v_gene: TRBV7-6
d_gene: TRBD1
j_gene: TRBJ2-7
abundance: NA
CDR3aa: CASSSGTAFYEQYF
CDR3nt: TGTGCCAGCAGCTCCGGGACAGCATTCTACGAGCAGTACTTC

v_gene: TRBV7-6
d_gene: TRBD2
j_gene: TRBJ2-1
abundance: NA
CDR3aa: CASSLVPGGINEQFF
CDR3nt: TGTGCCAGCAGCTTAGTCCCCGGGGGGATAAATGAGCAGTTCTTC

v_gene: TRBV9
d_gene: NA
j_gene: TRBJ1-2
abundance: NA
CDR3aa: CASSHGDDRSYGYTF
CDR3nt: TGTGCCAGCAGCCACGGGGACGACAGGAGCTATGGCTACACCTTC

v_gene: TRBV27
d_gene: NA
j_gene: TRBJ2-1
abundance: NA
CDR3aa: CASGALLDGKYNEQFF
CDR3nt: TGTGCCAGCGGCGCTTTATTGGACGGAAAATACAATGAGCAGTTCTTC

v_gene: TRBV7-9
d_gene: NA
j_gene: TRBJ1-6
abundance: NA
CDR3aa: CASSFRSGPHSPLHF
CDR3nt: TGTGCCAGCAGCTTCCGTTCCGGGCCGCATTCACCCCTCCACTTT

v_gene: TRBV4-3
d_gene: TRBD2
j_gene: TRBJ2-7
abundance: NA
CDR3aa: CASSHSGLAPYEQYF
CDR3nt: TGCGCCAGCAGCCATTCGGGACTAGCGCCGTACGAGCAGTACTTC

v_gene: TRBV27
d_gene: NA
j_gene: TRBJ1-1
abundance: NA
CDR3aa: CASSLLSNTEAFF
CDR3nt: TGTGCCAGCAGTTTACTCTCGAACACTGAAGCTTTCTTT

v_gene: TRBV10-2
d_gene: NA
j_gene: TRBJ2-7
abundance: once
CDR3aa: CASRGDYEQYF
CDR3nt: TGCGCCAGCAGGGGAGACTACGAGCAGTACTTC

v_gene: TRBV5-4
d_gene: NA
j_gene: TRBJ1-4
abundance: NA
CDR3aa: CASSTGTDATNEKLFF
CDR3nt: TGTGCCAGCAGCACCGGGACGGATGCAACTAATGAAAAACTGTTTTTT

v_gene: TRBV27
d_gene: NA
j_gene: TRBJ2-7
abundance: NA
CDR3aa: CASSLSGGGMSYEQYF
CDR3nt: TGTGCCAGCAGTTTATCAGGAGGGGGCATGTCCTACGAGCAGTACTTC

v_gene: TRBV19
d_gene: TRBD1
j_gene: TRBJ1-1
abundance: few
CDR3aa: CASSFRTGGTEAFF
CDR3nt: TGTGCCAGTAGTTTCAGGACAGGGGGCACTGAAGCTTTCTTT

v_gene: TRBV6-6
d_gene: NA
j_gene: TRBJ1-5
abundance: NA
CDR3aa: CASRDTDYQPQHF
CDR3nt: TGTGCCAGCAGGGATACAGATTATCAGCCCCAGCATTTT

v_gene: TRBV5-4
d_gene: NA
j_gene: TRBJ2-7
abundance: NA
CDR3aa: CASSLQEGVSYEQYF
CDR3nt: TGTGCCAGCAGCTTGCAGGAGGGAGTGTCCTACGAGCAGTACTTC

v_gene: TRBV25-1
d_gene: NA
j_gene: TRBJ2-2
abundance: NA
CDR3aa: CASNYGSGNTGELFF
CDR3nt: TGTGCCAGCAATTACGGGAGTGGTAACACCGGGGAGCTGTTTTTT

v_gene: TRBV30
d_gene: TRBD2
j_gene: TRBJ2-3
abundance: NA
CDR3aa: CARKRTSNGIDTQYF
CDR3nt: TGTGCCCGAAAACGGACTAGCAATGGTATAGATACGCAGTATTTT